These T cell receptor beta chains were read from a single sample in a study of T-cell memory formation after mild COVID-19. MiXCR, run by TCRdb on the 5' RACE reads, gives a single entry per CDR3 protein. The sample records about 250,000 distinct CDR3 sequences, around 17% being singletons. The sequenced sample was PBMCs or a T cell subset sorted from them (not recorded which). These receptors all come from a man aged 18-30 years who had mild COVID-19 (a few samples of this study predate the infection). Cell type and time point are not known. Both conserved end residues are part of each CDR3. D genes are given only for firm matches. Part of the rows lack a size; the others show once, few, many or a class for expanded clones.

>NA|TRBV12-3/TRBV12-4|TRBD1|TRBJ1-2
CASRGQGRNYGYTF
TGTGCCAGCCGCGGACAGGGGCGAAACTATGGCTACACCTTC
>NA|TRBV29-1|TRBD1|TRBJ1-2
CSVSLTGDSRGYTF
TGCAGCGTTTCCCTCACGGGGGACAGTCGTGGCTACACCTTC
>NA|TRBV7-6|NA|TRBJ1-4
CASSSNPDSATNEKLFF
TGTGCCAGCAGCTCGAACCCGGACAGTGCAACTAATGAAAAACTGTTTTTT
>NA|TRBV4-1|TRBD1|TRBJ1-1
CASSRGQGWSFF
TGCGCCAGCAGCCGGGGACAGGGGTGGTCTTTCTTT
>few|TRBV12-3/TRBV12-4|TRBD1|TRBJ2-5
CASHRTGAKETQYF
TGTGCCAGTCACCGGACAGGGGCCAAAGAGACCCAGTACTTC
>NA|TRBV7-9|TRBD1|TRBJ1-2
CASSLPTGAMDGYTF
TGTGCCAGCAGCCTGCCGACAGGGGCGATGGATGGCTACACCTTC
>NA|TRBV4-1|TRBD2|TRBJ2-5
CASSQGMSGVGRETQYF
TGCGCCAGCAGCCAAGGGATGAGCGGGGTGGGAAGAGAGACCCAGTACTTC
>many|TRBV5-1|NA|TRBJ1-2
CASSGHWDGGYTF
TGCGCCAGCAGCGGCCACTGGGACGGTGGCTACACCTTC
>NA|TRBV25-1|TRBD1|TRBJ2-3
CASKGGRGRSDTQYF
TGTGCCAGCAAGGGGGGCAGGGGGCGTTCAGATACGCAGTATTTT
>once|TRBV6-6|NA|TRBJ2-7
CASSYGTASYEQYF
TGTGCCAGCAGTTACGGAACAGCGTCCTACGAGCAGTACTTC
>NA|TRBV12-3/TRBV12-4|NA|TRBJ1-5
CASSLVPGPQHF
TGTGCCAGCAGTTTAGTCCCCGGGCCCCAGCATTTT
>few|TRBV28|TRBD2|TRBJ2-1
CASGASGEFF
TGTGCCAGCGGAGCTAGCGGGGAGTTCTTC
>few|TRBV11-2|TRBD1|TRBJ2-2
CASSPSGTGAFGGELFF
TGTGCCAGCAGTCCCAGCGGGACAGGGGCCTTTGGCGGGGAGCTGTTTTTT
>NA|TRBV5-6|NA|TRBJ2-3
CASSWATEKGYF
TGTGCCAGCAGCTGGGCGACGGAGAAGGGGTATTTT
>few|TRBV20-1|NA|TRBJ1-2
CSARDLELYGYTF
TGCAGTGCTAGAGATCTCGAGCTCTATGGCTACACCTTC
>few|TRBV7-2|NA|TRBJ2-3
CASSTAGAPSDTQYF
TGTGCCAGCTCAACGGCGGGGGCCCCCTCAGATACGCAGTATTTT
>NA|TRBV4-3|NA|TRBJ1-6
CASSQEVAGGNSPLHF
TGCGCCAGCAGCCAAGAAGTGGCAGGAGGGAATTCACCCCTCCACTTT
>few|TRBV7-2|TRBD2|TRBJ2-1
CASSQISGGKNEQFF
TGTGCCAGCAGCCAAATCAGCGGGGGCAAAAATGAGCAGTTCTTC
>NA|TRBV6-2/TRBV6-3|TRBD1|TRBJ2-1
CASSETGASYNEQFF
TGTGCCAGCAGTGAGACAGGGGCGTCCTACAATGAGCAGTTCTTC
>NA|TRBV6-6|TRBD2|TRBJ2-1
CASSYSSRGGGFINEQFF
TGTGCCAGCAGTTACTCTTCCCGGGGGGGAGGGTTCATCAATGAGCAGTTCTTC
>few|TRBV12-3/TRBV12-4|TRBD2|TRBJ2-1
CASSSALAGGRNEQFF
TGTGCCAGCAGCTCTGCCCTAGCGGGGGGACGCAATGAGCAGTTCTTC
>NA|TRBV7-6|NA|TRBJ1-3
CASSLIGSGNTIYF
TGTGCCAGCAGCTTAATAGGGTCTGGAAACACCATATATTTT
>NA|TRBV12-5|NA|TRBJ2-2
CASGLPREFGELFF
TGTGCTAGTGGTTTGCCCAGGGAGTTCGGGGAGCTGTTTTTT
>NA|TRBV5-1|TRBD1|TRBJ1-2
CASSLGDSGPGGYTF
TGCGCCAGCAGCTTAGGGGACAGTGGGCCGGGGGGCTACACCTTC
>few|TRBV20-1|TRBD2|TRBJ2-3
CSAGTSGGPGDTQYF
TGCAGTGCCGGGACTAGCGGGGGGCCTGGAGATACGCAGTATTTT
>few|TRBV6-5|TRBD1|TRBJ2-3
CASSIRDREGDTQYF
TGTGCCAGCAGTATCCGGGACAGGGAGGGCGATACGCAGTATTTT
>few|TRBV5-8|NA|TRBJ2-3
CASRPTGLNTDTQYF
TGTGCCAGCAGACCCACCGGACTAAACACAGATACGCAGTATTTT
>few|TRBV4-1|NA|TRBJ2-1
CASSQDMGGTYNEQFF
TGCGCCAGCAGCCAAGATATGGGGGGTACCTACAATGAGCAGTTCTTC
>few|TRBV4-2|TRBD1|TRBJ2-1
CASSQGHGTGQGEQFF
TGTGCCAGCAGCCAAGGGCACGGGACAGGGCAGGGTGAGCAGTTCTTC
>many|TRBV5-1|TRBD2|TRBJ2-1
CASSYGLAGLDEQFF
TGCGCCAGCAGCTACGGACTAGCGGGGTTAGATGAGCAGTTCTTC
>few|TRBV10-3|NA|TRBJ2-5
CATGQVETQYF
TGTGCCACGGGCCAAGTCGAGACCCAGTACTTC
>few|TRBV25-1|NA|TRBJ2-2
CASSQDITNTGELFF
TGTGCCAGCAGTCAAGACATCACGAACACCGGGGAGCTGTTTTTT
>NA|TRBV7-2|TRBD2|TRBJ2-1
CASSLAILAGGLFFEQFF
TGTGCCAGCAGCTTAGCGATTTTGGCGGGGGGGCTCTTTTTTGAGCAGTTCTTC
>NA|TRBV6-1|NA|TRBJ2-4
CASTTEGGAKNIQYF
TGTGCCAGCACCACGGAGGGGGGCGCCAAAAACATTCAGTACTTC
>NA|TRBV3-1|TRBD2|TRBJ2-3
CASSPQTSFSSTDTQYF
TGTGCCAGCAGCCCCCAGACTAGCTTCTCTAGCACAGATACGCAGTATTTT
>many|TRBV5-6|TRBD1|TRBJ1-5
CASSLRGEMTGRNQPQHF
TGTGCCAGCAGCTTACGGGGTGAGATGACAGGGCGCAATCAGCCCCAGCATTTT
>many|TRBV5-1|TRBD1|TRBJ2-5
CASSPQGAGETQYF
TGCGCCAGCAGCCCTCAGGGGGCAGGAGAGACCCAGTACTTC
>few|TRBV7-9|NA|TRBJ1-4
CASSYITGARGEKLFF
TGTGCCAGCAGTTACATTACCGGGGCGAGGGGTGAAAAACTGTTTTTT
>NA|TRBV7-2|NA|TRBJ1-2
CASSPMSPAEILYYGYTF
TGTGCCAGCAGCCCTATGAGCCCAGCGGAAATACTTTACTATGGCTACACCTTC
>NA|TRBV11-2|NA|TRBJ2-5
CASSLDRWAGETQYF
TGTGCCAGCAGCTTAGATAGGTGGGCAGGAGAGACCCAGTACTTC
>many|TRBV7-2|NA|TRBJ1-3
CASRLGQRNTIYF
TGTGCCAGCAGATTAGGACAGCGAAACACCATATATTTT
>NA|TRBV7-2|TRBD1|TRBJ2-7
CASRLDRYSFYEQYF
TGTGCCAGCAGGTTGGACAGGTACTCCTTCTACGAGCAGTACTTC
>few|TRBV5-1|NA|TRBJ1-1
CASSLVFEAEAFF
TGCGCCAGCAGCTTGGTCTTTGAGGCTGAAGCTTTCTTT
>NA|TRBV4-1|NA|TRBJ1-4
CASSQRVIQGGEKLFF
TGCGCCAGCAGCCAACGTGTTATACAGGGCGGCGAAAAACTGTTTTTT
>NA|TRBV20-1|NA|TRBJ1-2
CSARDLWGGPHGYTF
TGCAGTGCTAGAGATCTATGGGGGGGCCCCCATGGCTACACCTTC
>NA|TRBV11-2|NA|TRBJ2-5
CASSLVWSGGETQYF
TGTGCCAGCAGCTTAGTGTGGTCTGGGGGAGAGACCCAGTACTTC
>few|TRBV28|NA|TRBJ1-6
CASSPETLDSPLHF
TGTGCCAGCAGCCCCGAGACTCTGGATTCACCCCTCCACTTT
>few|TRBV7-6|NA|TRBJ2-1
CASSPQGGSYNEQFF
TGTGCCAGCAGCCCGCAGGGGGGGTCCTACAATGAGCAGTTCTTC
>NA|TRBV7-2|TRBD1|TRBJ1-6
CASSLVGGTGGNSPLHF
TGTGCCAGCAGCTTAGTCGGGGGGACAGGGGGTAATTCACCCCTCCACTTT
>few|TRBV12-3/TRBV12-4|NA|TRBJ2-7
CASSFGVLYEQYF
TGTGCCAGCAGTTTCGGGGTACTTTACGAGCAGTACTTC
>NA|TRBV15|NA|TRBJ2-1
CATSTDRRGNEQFF
TGTGCCACCAGCACGGACAGGCGGGGGAATGAGCAGTTCTTC